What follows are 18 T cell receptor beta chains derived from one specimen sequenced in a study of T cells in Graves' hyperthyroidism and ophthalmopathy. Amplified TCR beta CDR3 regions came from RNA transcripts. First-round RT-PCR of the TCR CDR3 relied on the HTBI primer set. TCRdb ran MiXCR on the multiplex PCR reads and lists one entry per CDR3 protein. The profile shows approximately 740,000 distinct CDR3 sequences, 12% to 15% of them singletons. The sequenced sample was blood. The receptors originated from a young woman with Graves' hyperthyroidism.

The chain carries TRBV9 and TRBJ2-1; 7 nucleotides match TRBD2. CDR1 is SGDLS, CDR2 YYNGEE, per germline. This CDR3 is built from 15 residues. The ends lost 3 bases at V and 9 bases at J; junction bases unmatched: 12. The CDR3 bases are TGTGCCAGCAGCGGGACTAGTCGGCTTGTTGGTGAGCAGTTCTTC. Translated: CASSGTSRLVGEQFF.

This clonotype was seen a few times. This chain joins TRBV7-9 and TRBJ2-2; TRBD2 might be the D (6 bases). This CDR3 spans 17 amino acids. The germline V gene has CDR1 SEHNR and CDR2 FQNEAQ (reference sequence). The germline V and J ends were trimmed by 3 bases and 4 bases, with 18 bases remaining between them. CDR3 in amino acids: CASSFAVYRRGTGELFF. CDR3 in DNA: TGTGCCAGCAGCTTCGCCGTCTACAGGAGGGGCACCGGGGAGCTGTTTTTT.

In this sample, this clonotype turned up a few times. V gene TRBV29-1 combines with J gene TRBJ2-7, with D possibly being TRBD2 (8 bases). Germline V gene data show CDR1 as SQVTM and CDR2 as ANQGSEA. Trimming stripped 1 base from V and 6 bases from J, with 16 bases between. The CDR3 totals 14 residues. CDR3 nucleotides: TGCAGCGTTGAAGCGGGAGGGGGCGGGGGCGAGCAGTACTTC. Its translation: CSVEAGGGGGEQYF.

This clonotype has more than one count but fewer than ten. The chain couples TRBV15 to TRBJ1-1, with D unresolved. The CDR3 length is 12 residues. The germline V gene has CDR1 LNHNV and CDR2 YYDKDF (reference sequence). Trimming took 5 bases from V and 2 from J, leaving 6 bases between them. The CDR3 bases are TGTGCCACCAGCGATCTCAACACTGAAGCTTTCTTT. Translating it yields CATSDLNTEAFF. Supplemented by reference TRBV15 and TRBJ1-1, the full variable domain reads DAMVIQNPRYQVTQFGKPVTLSCSQTLNHNVMYWYQQKSSQAPKLLFHYYDKDFNNEADTPDNFQSRRPNTSFCFLDIRSPGLGDTAMYLCATSDLNTEAFFGQGTRLTVV.

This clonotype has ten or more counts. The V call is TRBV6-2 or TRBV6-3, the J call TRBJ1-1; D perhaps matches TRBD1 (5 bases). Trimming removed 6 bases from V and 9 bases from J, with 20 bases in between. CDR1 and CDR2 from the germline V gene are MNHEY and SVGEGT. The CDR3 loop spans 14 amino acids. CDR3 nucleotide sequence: TGTGCCAGCAGCCCCGACAGAGTAAGACAAAAAGCTTTCTTT. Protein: CASSPDRVRQKAFF.

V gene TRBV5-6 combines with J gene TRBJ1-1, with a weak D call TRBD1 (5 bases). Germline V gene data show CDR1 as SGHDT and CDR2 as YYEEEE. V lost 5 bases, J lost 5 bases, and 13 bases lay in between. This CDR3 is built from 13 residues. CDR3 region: CASRQGWGTEAFF. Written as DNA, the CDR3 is TGTGCCAGCAGGCAGGGTTGGGGAACTGAAGCTTTCTTT.

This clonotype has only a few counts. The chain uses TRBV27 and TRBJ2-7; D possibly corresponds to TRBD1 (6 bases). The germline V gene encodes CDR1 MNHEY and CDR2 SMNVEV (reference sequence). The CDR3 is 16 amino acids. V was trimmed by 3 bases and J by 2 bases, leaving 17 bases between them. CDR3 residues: CASSFIWGNRAYEQYF. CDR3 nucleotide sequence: TGTGCCAGCAGTTTTATATGGGGCAACAGGGCCTACGAGCAGTACTTC.

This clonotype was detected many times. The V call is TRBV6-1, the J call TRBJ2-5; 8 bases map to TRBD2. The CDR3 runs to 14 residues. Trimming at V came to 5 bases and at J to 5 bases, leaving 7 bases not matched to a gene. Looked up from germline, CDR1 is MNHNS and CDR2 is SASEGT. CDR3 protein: CASSPSGSRETQYF. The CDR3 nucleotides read TGTGCCAGCAGTCCAAGCGGGAGTCGGGAGACCCAGTACTTC.

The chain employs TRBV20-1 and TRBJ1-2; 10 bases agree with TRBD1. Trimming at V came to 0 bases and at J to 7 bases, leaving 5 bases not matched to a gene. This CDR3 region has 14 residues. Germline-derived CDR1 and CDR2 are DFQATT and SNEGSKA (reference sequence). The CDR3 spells CSARDRGTGAGYTF. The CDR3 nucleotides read TGCAGTGCTAGAGATCGGGGGACAGGGGCTGGCTACACCTTC.

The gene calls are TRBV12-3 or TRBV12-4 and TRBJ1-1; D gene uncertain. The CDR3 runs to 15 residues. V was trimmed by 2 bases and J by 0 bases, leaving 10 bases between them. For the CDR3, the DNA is TGTGCCAGCAGTTTAAGTCTGAACTTGAACACTGAAGCTTTCTTT. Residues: CASSLSLNLNTEAFF.

The CDR3 DNA sequence: TGTGCCAGCAGTTACTCTAGTACGGAGCGCCCCTACAATGAGCAGTTCTTC. This gives the protein CASSYSSTERPYNEQFF. The chain employs TRBV6-2 or TRBV6-3 and TRBJ2-1; D gene ambiguous. Germline V CDR1 and CDR2: MNHEY, SVGEGT. The CDR3 runs 17 residues. Trimming removed 0 bases at V and 2 bases at J, with 14 bases between.

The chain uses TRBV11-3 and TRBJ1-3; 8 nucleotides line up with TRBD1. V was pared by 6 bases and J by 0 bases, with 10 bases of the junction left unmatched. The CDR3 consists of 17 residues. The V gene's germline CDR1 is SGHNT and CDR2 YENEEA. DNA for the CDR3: TGTGCCAGCAGAAAGAGACAGGGGATGAGCTCTGGAAACACCATATATTTT. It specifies CASRKRQGMSSGNTIYF.

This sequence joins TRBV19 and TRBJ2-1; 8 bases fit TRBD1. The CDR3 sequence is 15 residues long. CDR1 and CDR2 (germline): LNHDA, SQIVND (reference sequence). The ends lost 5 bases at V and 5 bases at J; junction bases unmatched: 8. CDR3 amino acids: CASSVHRGVNNEQFF. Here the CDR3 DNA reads TGTGCCAGTAGTGTTCACAGGGGGGTAAACAATGAGCAGTTCTTC.

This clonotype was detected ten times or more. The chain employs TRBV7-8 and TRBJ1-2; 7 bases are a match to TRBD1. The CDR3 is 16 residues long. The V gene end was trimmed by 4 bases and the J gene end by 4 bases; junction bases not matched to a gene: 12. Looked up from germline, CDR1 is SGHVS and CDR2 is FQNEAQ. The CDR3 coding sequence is TGTGCCAGCAGCTCCCTACTGACAGGGCGACGCTATGGCTACACCTTC. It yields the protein CASSSLLTGRRYGYTF.

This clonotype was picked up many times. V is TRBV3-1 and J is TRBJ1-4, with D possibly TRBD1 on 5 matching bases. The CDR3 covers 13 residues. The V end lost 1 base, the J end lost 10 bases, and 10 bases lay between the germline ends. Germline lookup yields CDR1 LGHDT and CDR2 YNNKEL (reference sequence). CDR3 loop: CASSQAQGGKLFF. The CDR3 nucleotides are TGTGCCAGCAGCCAAGCCCAGGGTGGAAAACTGTTTTTT.

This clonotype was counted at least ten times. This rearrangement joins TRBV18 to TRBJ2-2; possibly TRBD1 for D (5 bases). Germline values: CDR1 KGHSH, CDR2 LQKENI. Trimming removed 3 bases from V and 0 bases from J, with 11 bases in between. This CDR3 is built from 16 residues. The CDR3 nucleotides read TGTGCCAGCTCACCTGTGGCAGGGTCGAACACCGGGGAGCTGTTTTTT. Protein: CASSPVAGSNTGELFF. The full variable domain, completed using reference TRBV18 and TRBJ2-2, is NAGVMQNPRHLVRRRGQEARLRCSPMKGHSHVYWYRQLPEEGLKFMVYLQKENIIDESGMPKERFSAEFPKEGPSILRIQQVVRGDSAAYFCASSPVAGSNTGELFFGEGSRLTVL.

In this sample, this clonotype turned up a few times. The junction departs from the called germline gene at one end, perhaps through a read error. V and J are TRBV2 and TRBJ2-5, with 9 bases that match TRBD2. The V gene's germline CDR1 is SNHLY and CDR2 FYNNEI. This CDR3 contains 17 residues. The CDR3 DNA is TGTGCCAGCACTGAACTAGGAATCTTAGCGGGAGCGGAGACCCAGTACTTC. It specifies CASTELGILAGAETQYF.

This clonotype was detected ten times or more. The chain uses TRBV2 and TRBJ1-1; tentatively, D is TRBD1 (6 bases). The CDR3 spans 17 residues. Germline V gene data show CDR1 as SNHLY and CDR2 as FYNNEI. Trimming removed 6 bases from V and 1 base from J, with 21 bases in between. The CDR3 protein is CASRHTPAGTRNTEAFF. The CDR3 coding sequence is TGTGCCAGCAGGCACACCCCCGCCGGGACAAGGAACACTGAAGCTTTCTTT.